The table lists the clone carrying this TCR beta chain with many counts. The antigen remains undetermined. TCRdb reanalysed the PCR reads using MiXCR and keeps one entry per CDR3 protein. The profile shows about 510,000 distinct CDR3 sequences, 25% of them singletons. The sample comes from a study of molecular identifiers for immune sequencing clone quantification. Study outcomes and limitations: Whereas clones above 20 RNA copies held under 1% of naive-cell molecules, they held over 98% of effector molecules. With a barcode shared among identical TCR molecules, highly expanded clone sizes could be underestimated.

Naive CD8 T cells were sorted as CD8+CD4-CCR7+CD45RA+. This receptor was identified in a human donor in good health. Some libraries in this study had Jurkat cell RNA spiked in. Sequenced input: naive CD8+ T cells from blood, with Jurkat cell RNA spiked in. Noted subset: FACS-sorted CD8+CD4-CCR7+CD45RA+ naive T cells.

The CDR3 here is CASSYLAGNTGELFF. CDR3 DNA sequence: TGTGCCAGCAGTTACCTAGCGGGGAACACCGGGGAGCTGTTTTTT. The chain carries TRBV6-6 and TRBJ2-2; 8 positions agree with TRBD2. This CDR3 comprises 15 residues. V trimming: 2 bases; J trimming: 1 base; junction bases outside the gene matches: 0. Germline V gene lookup returns CDR1 MNHNY and CDR2 SVGAGI (reference sequence).